These T cell receptor beta chains were read from a single sample in a study of shared clonotypes between healthy human individuals. The table came from immunoSEQ multiplex PCR; TCRdb's copy has only in-frame clones and leaves some out. The table lists some 2,000,000 clones, 85% to 95% of them singletons. Material for sequencing was naive CD8+ T cells sorted from blood. The receptors here all came from a man aged 18 to 29 in good health. CDR3s include the opening cysteine and the closing phenylalanine or tryptophan. D genes are given only for firm matches. A row's size may be missing; if present it is once, few, many or a size class.

v_call	j_call	clone_size	d_call	cdr3_aa	cdr3_nt
TRBV10-3	TRBJ2-7	-	TRBD1	CAINTGQGPINEQYF	TGTGCCATTAATACCGGACAGGGACCTATCAACGAGCAGTACTTC
TRBV7-7	TRBJ2-2	-	TRBD2	CASSSGLAGASLNTGELFF	TGTGCTAGCAGCTCGGGACTAGCGGGGGCCTCTTTGAACACCGGGGAGCTGTTTTTT
TRBV7-9	TRBJ2-7	-	-	CASSLGAVLTYEQYF	TGTGCCAGCAGCTTAGGAGCCGTCCTAACCTACGAGCAGTACTTC
TRBV11-2	TRBJ1-5	-	-	CASSLESGNQPQHF	TGTGCCAGCAGCTTAGAGAGTGGAAATCAGCCCCAGCATTTT
TRBV29-1	TRBJ2-1	-	TRBD2	CSVEGTSGGASSYNEQFF	TGCAGCGTGGAAGGGACTAGCGGGGGTGCTAGCTCCTACAATGAGCAGTTCTTC
TRBV30	TRBJ1-2	-	TRBD1	CAWSTGQGGWGGYTF	TGTGCCTGGAGTACCGGCCAGGGGGGCTGGGGTGGCTACACCTTC
TRBV19	TRBJ2-7	-	TRBD1	CASSPGGQGAYEQYF	TGTGCCAGTAGTCCAGGAGGACAGGGTGCCTACGAGCAGTACTTC
TRBV6-5	TRBJ1-6	-	-	CASSYLPGAGNSPLHF	TGTGCCAGCAGTTACCTTCCGGGGGCGGGAAATTCACCCCTCCACTTT
TRBV19	TRBJ1-1	-	-	CASSPRMGRNTEAFF	TGTGCCAGTAGTCCCCGGATGGGCCGCAACACTGAAGCTTTCTTT
TRBV11-2	TRBJ2-7	-	-	CASSLDHFGGVNYEQYF	TGTGCCAGCAGCTTAGATCATTTTGGGGGTGTTAACTACGAGCAGTACTTC
TRBV5-1	TRBJ2-2	-	-	CASQNTGELFF	TGCGCCAGTCAAAACACCGGGGAGCTGTTTTTT
TRBV7-9	TRBJ1-4	-	-	CASLSSHGGEKLFF	TGTGCCTCCCTTTCATCGCACGGGGGTGAAAAACTGTTTTTT
TRBV28	TRBJ2-5	once	TRBD1	CASSLQGVWPESETQYF	TGTGCCAGCAGTTTACAGGGGGTTTGGCCGGAGTCAGAGACCCAGTACTTC
TRBV27	TRBJ2-3	-	-	CASSPPLWGEGTDTQYF	TGTGCCAGCAGTCCTCCCCTCTGGGGGGAAGGCACAGATACGCAGTATTTT
TRBV2	TRBJ1-4	-	-	CASSVPELVKLFF	TGTGCCAGCAGTGTACCGGAACTAGTAAAACTGTTTTTT
TRBV4-1	TRBJ1-5	-	-	CASSPQGISNQPQHF	TGCGCCAGCAGCCCACAGGGAATTAGCAATCAGCCCCAGCATTTT
TRBV6-6	TRBJ2-7	-	TRBD1	CASSEGQVYEQYF	TGTGCCAGCTCCGAGGGACAGGTCTACGAGCAGTACTTC
TRBV29-1	TRBJ2-1	-	TRBD2	CSVQGTSGRADNEQFF	TGCAGCGTTCAAGGGACTAGCGGGAGGGCCGACAATGAGCAGTTCTTC
TRBV2	TRBJ2-4	-	-	CASSSGTTSIQYF	TGTGCCAGCAGTTCAGGGACAACGAGCATTCAGTACTTC
TRBV5-1	TRBJ2-1	-	TRBD2	CASSLSLAGGHNEQFF	TGCGCCAGCAGCTTGTCACTAGCGGGAGGCCACAATGAGCAGTTCTTC
TRBV6-1	TRBJ2-5	-	-	CASSEFGREQETQYF	TGTGCCAGCAGTGAATTTGGCAGGGAACAGGAGACCCAGTACTTC
TRBV6-5	TRBJ2-7	-	TRBD2	CASGGGYEQYF	TGTGCCAGCGGGGGGGGTTACGAGCAGTACTTC
TRBV5-4	TRBJ1-4	-	TRBD1	CASSTGTATNEKLFF	TGTGCCAGCAGCACCGGGACAGCAACTAATGAAAAACTGTTTTTT
TRBV7-9	TRBJ2-7	-	-	CASSRGAGLYEQYF	TGTGCCAGCAGCAGGGGGGCCGGGCTTTACGAGCAGTACTTC
TRBV5-1	TRBJ2-1	-	TRBD2	CASSLEAGGPNEQFF	TGCGCCAGCAGCTTGGAAGCGGGAGGGCCGAATGAGCAGTTCTTC
TRBV28	TRBJ2-7	-	TRBD1	CASSLTGQGGEQYF	TGTGCCAGCAGTTTAACGGGACAGGGGGGCGAGCAGTACTTC
TRBV15	TRBJ2-1	-	TRBD2	CATLGGNEQFF	TGTGCCACCCTGGGGGGGAATGAGCAGTTCTTC
TRBV7-9	TRBJ2-3	-	-	CASSPRSGPDTQYF	TGTGCCAGCAGCCCAAGGTCGGGACCAGATACGCAGTATTTT
TRBV7-9	TRBJ2-1	-	TRBD1	CASSLMGQGFGNEQFF	TGTGCCAGCAGCTTAATGGGACAGGGTTTTGGGAATGAGCAGTTCTTC
TRBV5-4	TRBJ2-7	-	-	CASSDIVGGSEQYF	TGTGCCAGCAGCGACATTGTGGGGGGCAGCGAGCAGTACTTC
TRBV9	TRBJ2-1	-	TRBD2	CASRTGTSGSNEQFF	TGTGCCAGCCGAACCGGGACTAGCGGGAGTAATGAGCAGTTCTTC
TRBV7-6	TRBJ2-7	-	-	CASSLGPGQSYEQYF	TGTGCCAGCAGCTTAGGTCCGGGACAAAGCTACGAGCAGTACTTC
TRBV6-1	TRBJ2-7	-	-	CASSEKEGPPRDEQYF	TGTGCCAGCAGTGAAAAGGAGGGGCCTCCTCGGGACGAGCAGTACTTC
TRBV29-1	TRBJ2-1	once	-	CSVIFLSEGGHYNEQFF	TGCAGCGTCATATTCCTCAGCGAGGGGGGACATTACAATGAGCAGTTCTTC
TRBV27	TRBJ2-2	-	-	CASSFFLSNTGELFF	TGTGCCAGCAGTTTCTTCCTCTCGAACACCGGGGAGCTGTTTTTT
TRBV13	TRBJ2-3	-	TRBD1	CASSLTGTGISDTQYF	TGTGCCAGCAGCTTAACTGGGACAGGGATTTCAGATACGCAGTATTTT
TRBV10-1	TRBJ2-7	-	-	CASSESLDGYEQYF	TGCGCCAGCAGTGAGTCGCTCGACGGCTACGAGCAGTACTTC
TRBV9	TRBJ2-1	-	TRBD2	CASSPQAGVVNEQFF	TGTGCCAGCAGTCCTCAAGCGGGAGTTGTCAATGAGCAGTTCTTC
TRBV4-1	TRBJ2-7	-	-	CASSHPGQTYEQYF	TGCGCCAGCAGCCACCCAGGACAGACCTACGAGCAGTACTTC
TRBV2	TRBJ2-7	once	-	CASSVGQEQYF	TGTGCCAGCAGTGTGGGGCAGGAGCAGTACTTC
TRBV2	TRBJ1-4	-	-	CASSETSLHNEKLFF	TGTGCCAGCAGTGAAACGTCGCTCCATAATGAAAAACTGTTTTTT
TRBV7-9	TRBJ2-7	-	-	CASSETYEQYF	TGTGCCAGCAGCGAAACCTACGAGCAGTACTTC
TRBV6-5	TRBJ2-2	-	TRBD1	CASSYNPGGVELFF	TGTGCCAGCAGTTACAATCCAGGGGGCGTGGAGCTGTTTTTT
TRBV7-9	TRBJ1-2	-	TRBD1	CASSTGTGAEGYTF	TGTGCCAGCAGCACGGGGACAGGGGCTGAAGGCTACACCTTC
TRBV7-9	TRBJ1-2	-	-	CASSYTVGAHYGYTF	TGTGCCAGCAGCTATACAGTGGGGGCCCACTATGGCTACACCTTC
TRBV19	TRBJ2-7	-	TRBD2	CASSSGGGYEQYF	TGTGCCAGTAGTTCTGGCGGGGGCTACGAGCAGTACTTC
TRBV4-1	TRBJ2-7	-	-	CASSQVGREQYF	TGCGCCAGCAGCCAAGTGGGCCGAGAGCAGTACTTC
TRBV19	TRBJ2-7	-	TRBD2	CASSPRLAGTYEQYF	TGTGCCAGTAGTCCGCGACTAGCGGGGACCTACGAGCAGTACTTC
TRBV6-5	TRBJ2-1	once	-	CASSYSTGLLYEQFF	TGTGCCAGCAGTTACTCGACAGGACTACTATATGAGCAGTTCTTC
TRBV9	TRBJ2-1	-	-	CASSLGTGSEQFF	TGTGCCAGCAGCCTCGGGACCGGGAGTGAGCAGTTCTTC
TRBV6-1	TRBJ2-7	-	TRBD1	CASSEGDRGYEQYF	TGTGCCAGCAGTGAAGGTGACAGGGGCTACGAGCAGTACTTC
TRBV30	TRBJ2-7	-	TRBD1	CAWSDDRDEQYF	TGTGCCTGGAGCGACGACAGGGACGAGCAGTACTTC
TRBV9	TRBJ1-1	-	-	CASSLGGAAEAFF	TGTGCCAGCAGTCTAGGAGGAGCAGCTGAAGCTTTCTTT
TRBV5-4	TRBJ1-2	once	-	CASSLGTLGLGDYGYTF	TGTGCCAGCAGCTTGGGTACTTTGGGGTTGGGTGACTATGGCTACACCTTC
TRBV5-1	TRBJ2-3	-	-	CASSDILGNTQYF	TGCGCCAGCAGCGACATTCTGGGAAATACGCAGTATTTT
TRBV5-1	TRBJ2-1	-	-	CASSLSGTLTSYNEQFF	TGCGCCAGCAGCTTGTCCGGCACCTTAACCTCCTACAATGAGCAGTTCTTC
TRBV5-1	TRBJ1-2	-	TRBD1	CASSPYRGQGNSLNYGYTF	TGCGCCAGCAGCCCGTACCGGGGACAGGGAAATTCACTGAACTATGGCTACACCTTC
TRBV27	TRBJ1-2	-	TRBD1	CASSSSGGQGYGYTF	TGTGCCAGCAGTTCCTCAGGGGGACAGGGCTATGGCTACACCTTC
TRBV28	TRBJ1-6	-	-	CASSPEGGLGFPLHF	TGTGCCAGCAGTCCCGAGGGGGGGCTAGGGTTCCCCCTCCACTTT
TRBV5-4	TRBJ2-5	-	TRBD2	CASSPLSGGFETQYF	TGTGCCAGCAGCCCCCTTAGCGGGGGGTTTGAGACCCAGTACTTC